This T cell receptor (beta chain) was retrieved from a study of early T cells in non-severe SARS-CoV-2 infection. About the study: Sequenced material consisted of bulk RNA (from unsorted whole blood), and chains were unpaired.

Study-wide points: Lookups in VDJdb leaned toward anti-spike CD8 responses and missed private and CD4 specificities.

As for this clonotype: Its antigen is not identified.

Molecules of cDNA were individually given unique molecular identifiers that were attached to them. MiXCR, applied by TCRdb to the 5' RACE reads, yields one record per CDR3 protein. This sample carries tens of thousands of distinct CDR3 sequences, roughly 15% of them seen once, and the ten largest clones take less than 5%. This clonotype was sampled from an adult who was a healthcare worker with PCR-confirmed SARS-CoV-2 infection or an uninfected control (not recorded which). Material: whole blood, obtained at baseline.

CDR3 loop: CASEGRERNEQYF. The CDR3 DNA is TGTGCCAGCGAGGGGCGGGAGCGGAACGAGCAGTACTTC. This chain links TRBV28 with TRBJ2-7; 7 nucleotides agree with TRBD2. The CDR3 sequence is 13 residues long. CDR1 and CDR2 (germline): MDHEN, SYDVKM. J gave up 5 bases and V 8 bases, and 9 bases lay outside the gene matches.